The source of this T cell receptor (beta chain) is a study of cytotoxic CD8 clonotypes in ibrutinib-treated CLL. Repertoires were generated with immunoSEQ multiplex PCR, while TCRdb's copy carries only in-frame clones and drops some. The table has tens of thousands of clones, 71% seen once; the top ten hold roughly a sixth. Germline V gives CDR1 MNHNS, CDR2 SASEGT. This CDR3 is 15 amino acids long. Trimming left V 2 bases short and J 1 base short, with 10 bases between. The J gene is TRBJ2-3, the V gene TRBV6-1, with D possibly being TRBD1 (5 bases). The input for sequencing was PBMCs, taken at disease progression, from a patient treated with ibrutinib. This receptor was obtained from a human donor with chronic lymphocytic leukemia. The chain's CDR3 is CASSEQGTGTDTQYF. CDR3 in DNA: TGTGCCAGCAGTGAACAGGGTACTGGCACAGATACGCAGTATTTT.